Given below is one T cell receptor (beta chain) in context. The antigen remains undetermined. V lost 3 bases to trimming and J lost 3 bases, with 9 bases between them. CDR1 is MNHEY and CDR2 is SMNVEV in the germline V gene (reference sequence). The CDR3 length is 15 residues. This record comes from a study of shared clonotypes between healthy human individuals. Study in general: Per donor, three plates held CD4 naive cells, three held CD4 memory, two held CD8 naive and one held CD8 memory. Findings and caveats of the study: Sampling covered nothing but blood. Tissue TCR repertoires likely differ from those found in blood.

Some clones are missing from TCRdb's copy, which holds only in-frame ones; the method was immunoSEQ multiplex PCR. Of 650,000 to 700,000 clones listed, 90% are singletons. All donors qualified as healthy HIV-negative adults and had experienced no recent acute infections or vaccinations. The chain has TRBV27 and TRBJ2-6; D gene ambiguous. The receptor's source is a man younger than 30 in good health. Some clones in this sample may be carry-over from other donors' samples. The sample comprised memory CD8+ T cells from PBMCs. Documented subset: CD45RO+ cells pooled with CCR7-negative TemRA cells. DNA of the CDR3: TGTGCCAGCAGTTTCTTTTGTGGTGGGGCCAACGTCCTGACTTTC. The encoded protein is CASSFFCGGANVLTF. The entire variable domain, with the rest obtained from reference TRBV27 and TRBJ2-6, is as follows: EAQVTQNPRYLITVTGKKLTVTCSQNMNHEYMSWYRQDPGLGLRQIYYSMNVEVTDKGDVPEGYKVSRKEKRNFPLILESPSPNQTSLYFCASSFFCGGANVLTFGAGSRLTVL.